Given below is one T cell receptor (beta chain) in context. Healthy and HIV-negative, the adult donors had no recent acute infections or vaccinations. Each sample came from a Caucasian adult donor living in Nashville, Tennessee. Germline V gives CDR1 SGHAT, CDR2 FQNNGV. The trim removed 1 base at V and 10 bases at J, leaving 11 bases unmatched. The length of the CDR3 is 16 residues. TCRdb keeps only in-frame clones here, not all; method: immunoSEQ multiplex PCR. The repertoire holds just under 350,000 clones, with around 70% as singletons. The data originate from a study of shared clonotypes between healthy human individuals. Study summary: Three CD4 naive, three CD4 memory, two CD8 naive and one CD8 memory plate were used per donor.

Sequenced: memory CD4+ T cells sorted from blood. This sample's subset: CD45RA-negative fraction. The receptor was derived from a man aged 25-45 years in good health. This chain uses TRBV11-2 with TRBJ2-1; 9 positions match TRBD2. In DNA form, the CDR3 reads TGTGCCAGCAGCTTAGGACTAGCGGACTCCCTACGCGAGCAGTTCTTC. Its protein is CASSLGLADSLREQFF.